Below are 6 T cell receptor beta chains sequenced from a single sample in a study of T cells in Graves' hyperthyroidism and ophthalmopathy. Amplified regions were TCR beta CDR3 sequences from RNA transcripts. Primed by the HTBI set, a first-round RT-PCR was run on the TCR CDR3. TCRdb ran MiXCR on the multiplex PCR reads and lists one entry per CDR3 protein. In the table there are 460,000 or so distinct CDR3 sequences, around an eighth of which are singletons. Material for sequencing was blood. The receptor set was obtained from a woman aged 18-30 years with Graves' hyperthyroidism.

The chain links TRBV2 to TRBJ2-7; TRBD2 matches 7 bases. The CDR3 sequence is 14 residues long. V trimming: 3 bases; J trimming: 5 bases; junction bases outside the gene matches: 7. The germline CDR1 and CDR2 sequences are SNHLY and FYNNEI. The CDR3 nucleotides are TGTGCCAGCAGTGACATGGGAGGGATCAACGAGCAGTACTTC. Translating gives CASSDMGGINEQYF.

This clonotype has at least ten counts. The chain links TRBV27 to TRBJ1-2, with 7 bases matching TRBD1. This CDR3 has 16 residues. Trimming removed 2 bases from V and 4 bases from J; junction bases left unmatched: 10. Germline V gene sequence: CDR1 MNHEY, CDR2 SMNVEV (reference sequence). Here the CDR3 reads CASSLQGGGVLYGYTF. CDR3 nucleotides: TGTGCCAGCAGTTTACAGGGGGGGGGAGTCCTCTATGGCTACACCTTC.

This clonotype was found many times. The V gene is TRBV24-1, the J gene TRBJ2-2; weak D call: TRBD1 (5 bases). This CDR3 has 16 amino acids. Trimming took off 2 bases at V and 5 bases at J, with 14 bases between the two ends. Germline CDR1 reads KGHDR; CDR2 reads SFDVKD. The CDR3 region has the DNA TGTGCCACCAGTGATTCGACTGCAGGGTATACCGGGGAGCTGTTTTTT. It yields the protein CATSDSTAGYTGELFF.

This clonotype was counted ten times or more. The chain uses TRBV11-2 and TRBJ1-1; D may be TRBD1 (6 bases). V dropped 5 bases and J dropped 4 bases, with 14 bases sitting between them. From germline, CDR1 is SGHAT and CDR2 FQNNGV. The CDR3 runs 14 residues. The CDR3 is CASSPGGGGTEAFF. As DNA, the CDR3 is TGTGCCAGCAGCCCCGGGGGGGGCGGCACTGAAGCTTTCTTT. Supplemented by reference TRBV11-2 and TRBJ1-1, the full variable domain reads EAGVAQSPRYKIIEKRQSVAFWCNPISGHATLYWYQQILGQGPKLLIQFQNNGVVDDSQLPKDRFSAERLKGVDSTLKIQPAKLEDSAVYLCASSPGGGGTEAFFGQGTRLTVV.

This clonotype turned up a few times. The V gene is TRBV29-1, the J gene TRBJ1-1; D gene unclear. Germline V gene data show CDR1 as SQVTM and CDR2 as ANQGSEA. Trimming left V 4 bases short and J 3 bases short, with 6 bases between. The CDR3 is 11 residues long. The CDR3 sequence: CSVARDTEAFF. The CDR3 DNA is TGCAGCGTTGCTCGGGACACTGAAGCTTTCTTT. Supplemented by reference TRBV29-1 and TRBJ1-1, the full variable domain reads SAVISQKPSRDICQRGTSLTIQCQVDSQVTMMFWYRQQPGQSLTLIATANQGSEATYESGFVIDKFPISRPNLTFSTLTVSNMSPEDSSIYLCSVARDTEAFFGQGTRLTVV.

The rearrangement joins TRBV28 to TRBJ2-7; D is perhaps TRBD1 or TRBD2 (5 bases each). V dropped 7 bases and J dropped 2 bases, with 15 bases sitting between them. The CDR3 has 14 residues. In germline, CDR1 is MDHEN, CDR2 SYDVKM. The CDR3 DNA reads as TGTGCCAGCAAATCCGGGACGGTCCCCTACGAGCAGTACTTC. Translating it yields CASKSGTVPYEQYF.